The 24 T cell receptor beta chains listed next were all sequenced from one sample in a study of spatial heterogeneity in lung cancer. Whole-study findings and limits: Counts that tracked tumor mutation counts were those of expanded intratumoral alpha and beta TCRs.

No antigen has been identified for these receptors. As to time point: sample taken at primary tumor resection. TCRdb fed the 5' RACE reads into MiXCR, producing one record per CDR3 protein. The data show several thousand distinct CDR3 sequences, roughly 6% seen once. This sample comprised lung tumor tissue, obtained at surgery. These receptors were collected from a male donor with early-stage non-small cell lung cancer.

This clonotype was seen ten or more times. The V and J genes are TRBV4-3 and TRBJ2-3; TRBD2 might be the D (6 bases). CDR3 size: 14 residues. The V and J ends lost 5 bases and 4 bases respectively, with 13 bases between them. Germline CDR1 LGHNA, CDR2 YSLEER. This chain's CDR3 is CASSTGDSSDTQYF. As DNA, the CDR3 is TGCGCCAGCAGCACGGGAGACTCTTCAGATACGCAGTATTTT.

This clonotype was recorded many times. The CDR3: CASSERLTRNQPQHF. In nucleotides, the CDR3 is TGTGCCAGCAGTGAAAGGTTAACCCGCAATCAGCCCCAGCATTTT. The genes are TRBV2 and TRBJ1-5; D is undetermined. Germline V gene lookup returns CDR1 SNHLY and CDR2 FYNNEI. The germline V and J ends were trimmed by 2 bases and 2 bases, with 10 bases remaining between them. This CDR3 contains 15 residues. Combining the CDR3 with reference TRBV2 and TRBJ1-5 gives the whole variable domain EPEVTQTPSHQVTQMGQEVILRCVPISNHLYFYWYRQILGQKVEFLVSFYNNEISEKSEIFDDQFSVERPDGSNFTLKIRSTKLEDSAMYFCASSERLTRNQPQHFGDGTRLSIL.

The sample holds a few counts of this clonotype. CDR3 sequence (DNA): TGTGCCAGCACCCAGGGGAGGACTGAAGCTTTCTTT. Amino acids: CASTQGRTEAFF. V usage is TRBV7-2 and J usage is TRBJ1-1; perhaps TRBD1 as D (6 bases). This CDR3 contains 12 residues. V was shortened by 7 bases and J by 5 bases, with 11 bases between the two germline ends. Germline loops: CDR1 SGHTA, CDR2 FQGNSA. The complete variable domain, with remaining parts taken from reference TRBV7-2 and TRBJ1-1, reads GAGVSQSPSNKVTEKGKDVELRCDPISGHTALYWYRQSLGQGLEFLIYFQGNSAPDKSGLPSDRFSAERTGGSVSTLTIQRTQQEDSAVYLCASTQGRTEAFFGQGTRLTVV.

By its share, this clonotype is medium-sized (0.01 to 0.1%). This chain joins TRBV15 and TRBJ1-4, with D perhaps matching TRBD1 (6 bases). Trimming removed 0 bases from V and 6 bases from J, with 8 bases in between. CDR1 is LNHNV and CDR2 is YYDKDF in the germline V gene (reference sequence). The CDR3 loop spans 14 amino acids. The CDR3 protein is CATSRDRGYEKLFF. As DNA, the CDR3 is TGTGCCACCAGCAGAGACAGGGGTTATGAAAAACTGTTTTTT. The complete variable domain, with remaining parts taken from reference TRBV15 and TRBJ1-4, reads DAMVIQNPRYQVTQFGKPVTLSCSQTLNHNVMYWYQQKSSQAPKLLFHYYDKDFNNEADTPDNFQSRRPNTSFCFLDIRSPGLGDTAMYLCATSRDRGYEKLFFGSGTQLSVL.

This clonotype counts as medium-sized. The rearrangement joins TRBV4-1 to TRBJ1-3; D might be TRBD1 (6 bases). CDR1 is MGHRA and CDR2 is YSYEKL in the germline V gene. CDR3 size: 15 residues. Trimming shortened V by 0 bases and J by 1 base, and 7 bases separated the two germline ends. The chain's CDR3 is CASSQDRGSGNTIYF. The CDR3 region has the DNA TGCGCCAGCAGCCAAGACAGGGGATCTGGAAACACCATATATTTT.

By frequency in the sample, this clonotype is medium-sized (0.01 to 0.1%). The V call is TRBV24-1, the J call TRBJ2-2, with a possible D match to TRBD1 (6 bases). In germline, CDR1 is KGHDR, CDR2 SFDVKD. The CDR3 length is 16 residues. Trimming shortened V by 0 bases and J by 5 bases, and 12 bases separated the two germline ends. CDR3 protein: CATSDLDNRDTGELFF. CDR3 DNA: TGTGCCACCAGTGATTTGGACAACAGGGATACCGGGGAGCTGTTTTTT.

This clonotype came up a few times. One base away lies a much larger clone, so this may be a sequencing read error. The chain has TRBV28 and TRBJ2-6, with D possibly matching TRBD1 (5 bases). The CDR3 covers 15 residues. In germline, CDR1 is MDHEN, CDR2 SYDVKM. CDR3: CASSWWNSGANVLNF. The CDR3 region has the DNA TGTGCCAGCAGTTGGTGGAACTCTGGGGCCAACGTCCTGAATTTC.

This clonotype came up a few times. The rearrangement joins TRBV4-1 to TRBJ2-7; D may be TRBD2 (6 bases). Trimming left V 0 bases short and J 3 bases short, with 12 bases between. CDR1 MGHRA and CDR2 YSYEKL come from the germline V gene. This CDR3 has 15 amino acids. CDR3 in DNA: TGCGCCAGCAGCCAAGAAATCGGAGGGTTCTACGAGCAGTACTTC. It encodes CASSQEIGGFYEQYF.

This chain joins TRBV20-1 and TRBJ1-6, with 8 bases lining up with TRBD1. Germline CDR1 reads DFQATT; CDR2 reads SNEGSKA (reference sequence). The J segment lost 8 bases and the V segment lost 3 bases, leaving 12 bases of the junction unmatched. This CDR3 is 16 amino acids long. The CDR3 DNA follows: TGCAGTGCTAGTCCCAGGGCAGGGACAGGCTATTCACCCCTCCACTTT. Translation: CSASPRAGTGYSPLHF.

This clonotype is classed as medium-sized. The V gene is TRBV6-1, the J gene TRBJ2-4; possibly TRBD2 for D (7 bases). V dropped 6 bases and J dropped 8 bases, with 23 bases sitting between them. CDR1 MNHNS and CDR2 SASEGT come from the germline V gene. The CDR3 contains 16 residues. For the CDR3, the DNA is TGTGCCAGCAGCCCCACCCGGGGGGCGGGCCGGGACATTCAGTACTTC. Protein product: CASSPTRGAGRDIQYF.

By frequency in the sample, this clonotype is medium-sized. This chain links TRBV28 with TRBJ2-7; 9 bases fit TRBD2. The CDR3 spans 15 residues. The J segment lost 2 bases and the V segment lost 7 bases, leaving 9 bases of the junction unmatched. From germline, CDR1 is MDHEN and CDR2 SYDVKM. CDR3: CASNKFGGGAYEQYF. CDR3 DNA sequence: TGTGCCAGCAATAAATTCGGCGGGGGGGCCTACGAGCAGTACTTC.

This clonotype has ten or more counts. The genes are TRBV30 and TRBJ2-3, with TRBD1 identical over 7 bases. The V and J ends lost 2 bases and 3 bases, in that order; junction bases with no gene match: 8. Germline V gene lookup returns CDR1 GTSNPN and CDR2 SVGIG (reference sequence). This CDR3 is 15 amino acids long. Here the CDR3 DNA reads TGTGCCTGGAGTTCCGGGACAGTGGCGACAGATACGCAGTATTTT. Translation: CAWSSGTVATDTQYF.

The chain recombines TRBV4-2 with TRBJ2-3, with 7 bases lining up with TRBD2. V trimming: 0 bases; J trimming: 1 base; junction bases outside the gene matches: 7. The CDR3 runs 17 residues. CDR1 and CDR2 from the germline V gene are LGHNA and YNFKEQ. The CDR3 reads CASSQEGGGVRTDTQYF. The CDR3 nucleotides read TGTGCCAGCAGCCAAGAGGGGGGGGGGGTCCGCACAGATACGCAGTATTTT.

Comments on this clonotype: A much larger clonotype is one base distant, so this may be a read error. The chain recombines TRBV5-1 with TRBJ2-7; possibly TRBD1 for D (6 bases). Per the germline V gene, CDR1 is SGHRS and CDR2 is YFSETQ. This CDR3 is 12 amino acids long. Written as DNA, the CDR3 is TGCCCCAGCAGCTTGGTACAGGGCGAGCAGTACTTC. Encoded protein: CPSSLVQGEQYF.

Within the sample, this clonotype is hyperexpanded (1% or more). V is TRBV7-8 and J is TRBJ2-2; a weak D match, TRBD2 (6 bases). The CDR3 covers 15 residues. Germline assignment: CDR1 SGHVS and CDR2 FQNEAQ. V dropped 1 base and J dropped 0 bases, with 6 bases sitting between them. The CDR3 nucleotides are TGTGCCAGCAGCTTAGGGGGGGCGAACACCGGGGAGCTGTTTTTT. This codes for CASSLGGANTGELFF.

The chain carries TRBV10-3 and TRBJ2-2, with D possibly TRBD2 on 6 matching bases. The V end lost 9 bases, the J end lost 5 bases, and 13 bases lay between the germline ends. CDR1 is ENHRY and CDR2 is SYGVKD in the germline V gene. This CDR3 is built from 13 residues. The CDR3 nucleotides are TGTGCCATGCGGGACGGCGGGACCGGGGAGCTGTTTTTT. Translated: CAMRDGGTGELFF.

The J gene is TRBJ2-1, the V gene TRBV20-1; D gene ambiguous. Germline loops: CDR1 DFQATT, CDR2 SNEGSKA (reference sequence). V lost 5 bases and J lost 10, with 6 bases in between. The CDR3 sequence is 9 residues long. The CDR3 protein is CSAGVEQFF. The CDR3 DNA sequence: TGCAGTGCTGGTGTGGAGCAGTTCTTC.

At least ten counts were recorded for this clonotype. The chain recombines TRBV12-3 or TRBV12-4 with TRBJ1-1, with 11 bases that match TRBD1. This CDR3 region has 15 residues. With V trimmed by 6 bases and J by 4 bases, 7 bases remained unmatched. The CDR3 spells CASRPDRGPSTEAFF. DNA for the CDR3: TGTGCCAGCAGACCGGACAGGGGGCCCTCCACTGAAGCTTTCTTT.

The chain employs TRBV6-5 and TRBJ1-5, with D uncertain. The germline V and J ends were trimmed by 0 bases and 1 base, with 7 bases remaining between them. The CDR3 totals 15 residues. CDR1 is MNHEY, CDR2 SVGAGI, per germline. CDR3 in DNA: TGTGCCAGCAGTTACTCGGTTGGGAGCAATCAGCCCCAGCATTTT. As protein: CASSYSVGSNQPQHF.

In its sample, this clonotype ranks as medium-sized (0.01 to 0.1%). The chain employs TRBV28 and TRBJ2-5; 11 bases line up with TRBD1. This CDR3 contains 16 residues. CDR1 is MDHEN and CDR2 is SYDVKM in the germline V gene. V shed 3 bases, J shed 4 bases, and the junction held 7 bases outside the gene matches. CDR3 amino acids: CASSLGTGGGLETQYF. The CDR3 coding sequence is TGTGCCAGCAGTTTGGGGACAGGGGGAGGGCTAGAGACCCAGTACTTC.

This clonotype counts as medium-sized. This chain links TRBV3-1 with TRBJ2-6; 8 nucleotides match TRBD1. V was pared by 4 bases and J by 0 bases, with 5 bases of the junction left unmatched. The CDR3 runs 17 residues. Germline assignment: CDR1 LGHDT and CDR2 YNNKEL (reference sequence). The CDR3 protein is CASSLGTGNSGANVLTF. The CDR3 DNA sequence: TGTGCCAGCAGCCTTGGGACAGGAAACTCTGGGGCCAACGTCCTGACTTTC.

The V call is TRBV20-1, the J call TRBJ2-7, with 9 bases aligning to TRBD1. The CDR3 spans 12 residues. The V and J ends lost 7 bases and 4 bases, in that order; junction bases with no gene match: 5. Germline V CDR1 and CDR2: DFQATT, SNEGSKA (reference sequence). CDR3 region: CSGGQGRYEQYF. Written as DNA, the CDR3 is TGCAGTGGGGGACAGGGCAGATACGAGCAGTACTTC.

By share of the sample, this clonotype is medium-sized (0.01 to 0.1%). For the CDR3, the DNA is TGTGCCAGCAGCCCTGGGACGTATACGGAGCAGTTCTTC. As protein: CASSPGTYTEQFF. The gene calls are TRBV7-2 and TRBJ2-1; D is possibly TRBD1 or TRBD2 (5 bases each). Germline lookup yields CDR1 SGHTA and CDR2 FQGNSA. V was trimmed by 5 bases and J by 10 bases, leaving 15 bases between them. The CDR3 totals 13 residues. Filled out from reference TRBV7-2 and TRBJ2-1, the complete variable domain reads GAGVSQSPSNKVTEKGKDVELRCDPISGHTALYWYRQSLGQGLEFLIYFQGNSAPDKSGLPSDRFSAERTGGSVSTLTIQRTQQEDSAVYLCASSPGTYTEQFFGPGTRLTVL.

By its share, this clonotype is medium-sized. V and J are TRBV6-1 and TRBJ2-3; tentative D call: TRBD1 (5 bases). Germline V lookup: CDR1 MNHNS, CDR2 SASEGT. The V end lost 2 bases, the J end lost 7 bases, and 19 bases lay between the germline ends. The CDR3 totals 16 residues. The CDR3 nucleotides read TGTGCCAGCAGTGAAACGGACATCGGTGGCCTCTATACGCAGTATTTT. Translation gives CASSETDIGGLYTQYF.